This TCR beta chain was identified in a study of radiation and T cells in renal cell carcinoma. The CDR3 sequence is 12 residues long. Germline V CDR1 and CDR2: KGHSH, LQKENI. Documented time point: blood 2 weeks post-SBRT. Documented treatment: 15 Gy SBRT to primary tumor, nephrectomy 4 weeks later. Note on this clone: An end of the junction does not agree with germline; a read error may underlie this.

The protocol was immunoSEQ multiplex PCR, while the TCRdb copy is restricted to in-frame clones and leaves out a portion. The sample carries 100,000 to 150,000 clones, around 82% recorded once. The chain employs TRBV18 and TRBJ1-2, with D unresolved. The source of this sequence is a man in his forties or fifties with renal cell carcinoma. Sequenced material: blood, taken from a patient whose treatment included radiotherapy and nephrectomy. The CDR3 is CASSPPSYGYTF. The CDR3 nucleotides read TGTGCCAGCTCCCCACCCTCCTATGGCTACACCTTC.